These T cell receptor beta chains were read from a single sample in a study of blood T cell repertoires in COVID-19. The method was immunoSEQ multiplex PCR; TCRdb's version includes in-frame clones alone and lacks a portion of them. The repertoire includes around 100,000 clones, 85% of them detected once, and around 2% sits in the top ten. The sample taken for sequencing was peripheral blood. These receptors originate from a woman in her 70s with active or convalescent COVID-19. Both conserved end residues are trimmed from each CDR3. Fields, in order: J gene, V gene, clone size, CDR3 protein. Some rows have no size entry. The others give once, few or many, or a class for an expanded clone.

J gene: TRBJ2-5; V gene: TRBV7-9; clone size: .; CDR3 protein: ASSPSGMAQY
J gene: TRBJ1-6; V gene: TRBV24-1; clone size: .; CDR3 protein: ATSDLMGSRGNYNSPLH
J gene: TRBJ2-1; V gene: TRBV10-3; clone size: .; CDR3 protein: AISGRDEQF
J gene: TRBJ2-5; V gene: TRBV7-2; clone size: .; CDR3 protein: ASSLVGQETQY
J gene: TRBJ1-4; V gene: TRBV15; clone size: once; CDR3 protein: ATSPGESRDEKLF
J gene: TRBJ2-7; V gene: TRBV11-2; clone size: .; CDR3 protein: ASSLERTGSIYEQY
J gene: TRBJ2-1; V gene: TRBV18; clone size: .; CDR3 protein: ASSPRGLSEQF
J gene: TRBJ2-1; V gene: TRBV10-3; clone size: .; CDR3 protein: AISSSGRAENEQF
J gene: TRBJ1-2; V gene: TRBV9; clone size: .; CDR3 protein: ASSVISDSYGYT
J gene: TRBJ2-3; V gene: TRBV5-1; clone size: .; CDR3 protein: ASSLSPSSTDTQY
J gene: TRBJ2-7; V gene: TRBV19; clone size: .; CDR3 protein: ASQGTYSYEQY
J gene: TRBJ1-1; V gene: TRBV7-2; clone size: .; CDR3 protein: ASSLGWVGGTEAF
J gene: TRBJ2-2; V gene: TRBV5-1; clone size: .; CDR3 protein: ASSQDSNTGELF
J gene: TRBJ2-3; V gene: TRBV3-1/TRBV3-2; clone size: .; CDR3 protein: ASSPGTSPTDTQY
J gene: TRBJ2-1; V gene: TRBV29-1; clone size: .; CDR3 protein: SVASQASYNEQF
J gene: TRBJ1-1; V gene: TRBV19; clone size: .; CDR3 protein: ASTVDRSDTEAF
J gene: TRBJ1-1; V gene: TRBV18; clone size: .; CDR3 protein: ASSRAERNTEAF
J gene: TRBJ1-3; V gene: TRBV7-2; clone size: .; CDR3 protein: ASSLGTRDSGNTIY
J gene: TRBJ2-5; V gene: TRBV5-5; clone size: .; CDR3 protein: ASSLVHSQETQY
J gene: TRBJ1-2; V gene: TRBV28; clone size: .; CDR3 protein: ASRSGGASHGYT
J gene: TRBJ1-6; V gene: TRBV19; clone size: .; CDR3 protein: ASTRTATLNSPLH
J gene: TRBJ2-2; V gene: TRBV27; clone size: .; CDR3 protein: ASSLLSRGWMATEVPNTGELF
J gene: TRBJ2-7; V gene: TRBV30; clone size: .; CDR3 protein: AWSAGEGGGYEQY
J gene: TRBJ1-5; V gene: TRBV4-1; clone size: .; CDR3 protein: ASSQGEGQGNQPQH
J gene: TRBJ2-1; V gene: TRBV11-2; clone size: .; CDR3 protein: ASSIGTSYNEQF
J gene: TRBJ2-3; V gene: TRBV7-2; clone size: .; CDR3 protein: ASSEGLTDTQY
J gene: TRBJ2-5; V gene: TRBV30; clone size: .; CDR3 protein: AWSVPRYQETQY
J gene: TRBJ2-3; V gene: TRBV5-4; clone size: .; CDR3 protein: ASRLFGTDTQY
J gene: TRBJ2-7; V gene: TRBV3-1/TRBV3-2; clone size: .; CDR3 protein: ASSPTGPITGEQY
J gene: TRBJ2-5; V gene: TRBV3-1/TRBV3-2; clone size: .; CDR3 protein: ASSARDRVQETQY
J gene: TRBJ2-3; V gene: TRBV6-2/TRBV6-3; clone size: .; CDR3 protein: ASSAIRSGRSTDTQY
J gene: TRBJ1-1; V gene: TRBV12-3/TRBV12-4; clone size: .; CDR3 protein: ASSSQGNTEAF
J gene: TRBJ2-1; V gene: TRBV19; clone size: .; CDR3 protein: ASSGYLAGVGNEQF
J gene: TRBJ1-5; V gene: TRBV11-2; clone size: few; CDR3 protein: ASSLRGDQPQH
J gene: TRBJ1-1; V gene: TRBV30; clone size: .; CDR3 protein: AWSRPGTENTEAF
J gene: TRBJ1-1; V gene: TRBV3-1/TRBV3-2; clone size: once; CDR3 protein: ASSLQGFGAF
J gene: TRBJ1-2; V gene: TRBV5-6; clone size: .; CDR3 protein: ASSPVYRVYGYT
J gene: TRBJ1-3; V gene: TRBV30; clone size: .; CDR3 protein: AWTGLHSGNTIY
J gene: TRBJ2-3; V gene: TRBV18; clone size: .; CDR3 protein: ASSLLDSASTDTQY
J gene: TRBJ1-1; V gene: TRBV5-1; clone size: .; CDR3 protein: ASRYSGGLAF
J gene: TRBJ2-7; V gene: TRBV6-5; clone size: few; CDR3 protein: ASRGQSSYEQY
J gene: TRBJ1-2; V gene: TRBV7-8; clone size: .; CDR3 protein: ASSLSDTSYGYT
J gene: TRBJ2-2; V gene: TRBV2; clone size: .; CDR3 protein: ASWQGNPGELF
J gene: TRBJ1-3; V gene: TRBV28; clone size: .; CDR3 protein: ASKPSDRYSGNTIY
J gene: TRBJ2-7; V gene: TRBV10-3; clone size: .; CDR3 protein: AIRYEQEQY
J gene: TRBJ1-2; V gene: TRBV5-4; clone size: .; CDR3 protein: ASSQDRYGYT
J gene: TRBJ1-1; V gene: TRBV19; clone size: .; CDR3 protein: ASSKFRSEAF
J gene: TRBJ2-5; V gene: TRBV30; clone size: .; CDR3 protein: AWSQQRGAQETQY
J gene: TRBJ1-1; V gene: TRBV7-3; clone size: .; CDR3 protein: ASSPRDRNTEAF
J gene: TRBJ1-6; V gene: TRBV2; clone size: .; CDR3 protein: ASSESRVLESPLH
J gene: TRBJ2-5; V gene: TRBV7-2; clone size: .; CDR3 protein: ASSLGSGGQETQY
J gene: TRBJ1-4; V gene: TRBV28; clone size: .; CDR3 protein: ASSLNRGIGKLF
J gene: TRBJ1-1; V gene: TRBV10-1; clone size: .; CDR3 protein: ASSVGRMNTEAF
J gene: TRBJ2-3; V gene: TRBV6-5; clone size: .; CDR3 protein: ASSYGAGMITDTQY
J gene: TRBJ2-7; V gene: TRBV15; clone size: .; CDR3 protein: ATKREGPSYEQY
J gene: TRBJ1-6; V gene: TRBV6-5; clone size: .; CDR3 protein: ASSRGQGKNSPLH
J gene: TRBJ2-3; V gene: TRBV28; clone size: .; CDR3 protein: ASSRDSMVDTQY
J gene: TRBJ1-1; V gene: TRBV5-5; clone size: .; CDR3 protein: ASSFRTALNTEAF
J gene: TRBJ2-7; V gene: TRBV7-2; clone size: .; CDR3 protein: ASSLRTSAYYEQY
J gene: TRBJ1-5; V gene: TRBV5-3; clone size: .; CDR3 protein: ARSLRGLLNHPQH